The next 30 T cell receptor beta chains were all read from a single sample in a study of T-cell reconstitution after alpha-beta-depleted transplantation in children. Preparation of the TCRbeta library used unique molecular identifiers. Via MiXCR, TCRdb re-called the PCR reads, giving one row per CDR3 protein. Of roughly 98,000 distinct CDR3 sequences detected, about a sixth appear once; the ten largest clones hold roughly a fifth. Sample: PBMCs, mostly from graft donor cells, taken 180 days after TCRalphabeta/CD19-depleted stem cell transplant. These receptors were obtained from a male patient aged 2 to 9 who had a stem cell transplant for acute lymphoblastic leukemia, so the T cells may come from the graft donor.

This clonotype occurred many times. V and J are TRBV20-1 and TRBJ1-5; a possible D gene is TRBD1 (6 bases). Germline lookup yields CDR1 DFQATT and CDR2 SNEGSKA (reference sequence). The CDR3 is 12 amino acids. V lost 7 bases to trimming and J lost 4 bases, with 11 bases between them. CDR3 region: CSVNRENQPQHF. CDR3 nucleotide sequence: TGCAGTGTCAACAGGGAAAATCAGCCCCAGCATTTT.

This CDR3 is CASSLGIGRGLSPLHF. In nucleotides, the CDR3 is TGTGCCAGCAGCTTAGGGATTGGCAGGGGACTCTCACCCCTCCACTTT. The chain has TRBV7-2 and TRBJ1-6; tentatively, D is TRBD1 (6 bases). Trimming took off 1 base at V and 10 bases at J, with 17 bases between the two ends. Germline V gene data show CDR1 as SGHTA and CDR2 as FQGNSA. The CDR3 has 16 amino acids.

This chain connects TRBV20-1 to TRBJ2-3; D is possibly TRBD1 or TRBD2 (6 bases each). From germline, CDR1 is DFQATT and CDR2 SNEGSKA (reference sequence). The CDR3 totals 14 residues. V dropped 6 bases and J dropped 6 bases, with 19 bases sitting between them. The CDR3 DNA sequence: TGCAGTGCAAAAAGGGGGGCGGGGAGGGATACGCAGTATTTT. Its protein product is CSAKRGAGRDTQYF.

V and J are TRBV20-1 and TRBJ2-3, with a possible D match to TRBD2 (6 bases). The CDR3 totals 14 residues. V dropped 6 bases and J dropped 8 bases, with 21 bases sitting between them. Germline V gives CDR1 DFQATT, CDR2 SNEGSKA (reference sequence). The CDR3, as DNA: TGCAGTGCCGCTAGGCTGGCGGGATCGGCTACGCAGTATTTT. Its translation is CSAARLAGSATQYF.

This clonotype was detected a few times. J is TRBJ2-3 and V is TRBV5-1, with 12 bases matching TRBD2. J lost 2 bases, V lost 0 bases, and 4 bases had no gene match. The germline V gene encodes CDR1 SGHRS and CDR2 YFSETQ. The CDR3 consists of 17 residues. Written as DNA, the CDR3 is TGCGCCAGCAGCTTGGATCTAGCGGGGGGGTTCACAGATACGCAGTATTTT. The encoded protein is CASSLDLAGGFTDTQYF.

The chain links TRBV4-3 to TRBJ1-2; D remains unclear. This CDR3 has 16 amino acids. The V end was cut by 0 bases, the J end by 0 bases, with 11 bases between. The V gene's germline CDR1 is LGHNA and CDR2 YSLEER. CDR3 coding DNA: TGCGCCAGCAGCCAAGAGGCCAGGCCAGCTAACTATGGCTACACCTTC. Translation gives CASSQEARPANYGYTF.

This clonotype was counted many times. The chain is built from TRBV20-1 and TRBJ2-3; no definite D call. Trimming left V 5 bases short and J 4 bases short, with 7 bases between. This CDR3 is 11 amino acids long. CDR1 and CDR2 from the germline V gene are DFQATT and SNEGSKA (reference sequence). In nucleotides, the CDR3 is TGCAGTGCTCGGTGGCCAGATACGCAGTATTTT. It specifies CSARWPDTQYF.

The rearrangement links TRBV5-5 to TRBJ2-7; D not certain. Germline-derived CDR1 and CDR2 are SGHKS and YYEKEE (reference sequence). The CDR3 extends over 15 amino acids. V lost 4 bases to trimming and J lost 0 bases, with 14 bases between them. The CDR3 coding sequence is TGTGCCAGCAGCGGTTGGCAGGCAATCTCCTACGAGCAGTACTTC. The encoded protein is CASSGWQAISYEQYF. The entire variable domain, with the rest obtained from reference TRBV5-5 and TRBJ2-7, is as follows: DAGVTQSPTHLIKTRGQQVTLRCSPISGHKSVSWYQQVLGQGPQFIFQYYEKEERGRGNFPDRFSARQFPNYSSELNVNALLLGDSALYLCASSGWQAISYEQYFGPGTRLTVT.

J is TRBJ2-7 and V is TRBV29-1; tentatively, D is TRBD1 (6 bases). Germline CDR1 is SQVTM and CDR2 is ANQGSEA. The V gene lost 4 bases and the J gene lost 5 bases, with 15 bases spanning the gap. The CDR3 extends over 13 amino acids. CDR3 amino acids: CSVGGRRGDEQYF. CDR3 nucleotides: TGCAGCGTTGGAGGGCGCAGGGGCGACGAGCAGTACTTC.

V gene TRBV11-2 combines with J gene TRBJ2-7; TRBD1 is a possible D gene (5 bases). V lost 0 bases and J 3 bases, leaving 24 bases between the germline ends. CDR1 and CDR2 (germline): SGHAT, FQNNGV. The CDR3 totals 19 residues. CDR3 sequence reads: CASSLESGGHKPKLYEQYF. The CDR3 nucleotides are TGTGCCAGCAGCTTAGAAAGTGGCGGACACAAACCAAAACTCTACGAGCAGTACTTC.

This clonotype was counted at least ten times. This chain joins TRBV7-6 and TRBJ2-1; 7 positions match TRBD2. The trim removed 1 base at V and 1 base at J, leaving 1 base unmatched. Germline CDR1 reads SGHVS; CDR2 reads FNYEAQ. The CDR3 is 15 amino acids. CDR3 sequence (DNA): TGTGCCAGCAGCTTAGTCGGGGGGTCCTACAATGAGCAGTTCTTC. Translated, it gives CASSLVGGSYNEQFF.

This clonotype was counted at least ten times. The chain is built from TRBV12-3 or TRBV12-4 and TRBJ1-2; D is unclear. The CDR3 length is 18 residues. Trimming cost V 7 bases and J 7 bases, with 31 bases left between them. The CDR3 is CASIPREVARTNRGGYTF. CDR3 in DNA: TGTGCCAGCATCCCCCGGGAAGTCGCCCGGACTAACCGGGGTGGCTACACCTTC.

J is TRBJ2-7 and V is TRBV4-1; D unresolved. The CDR3 contains 15 residues. Trimming took off 0 bases at V and 2 bases at J, with 11 bases between the two ends. Germline lookup yields CDR1 MGHRA and CDR2 YSYEKL. The CDR3 is CASSQEGQATYEQYF. DNA of the CDR3: TGCGCCAGCAGCCAAGAAGGGCAGGCTACCTACGAGCAGTACTTC.

The sample holds a few counts of this clonotype. The chain combines TRBV20-1 with TRBJ2-5; a possible D gene is TRBD2 (6 bases). CDR3 length: 13 residues. The germline V gene has CDR1 DFQATT and CDR2 SNEGSKA (reference sequence). Trimming took 1 base from V and 5 from J, leaving 11 bases between them. CDR3: CSARGGDGETQYF. CDR3 sequence (DNA): TGCAGTGCTAGAGGGGGGGACGGGGAGACCCAGTACTTC.

CDR3 amino acids: CASSLELAGVTDTQYF. The CDR3, as DNA: TGTGCCAGCAGCCTAGAACTAGCGGGAGTCACAGATACGCAGTATTTT. The chain links TRBV12-3 or TRBV12-4 to TRBJ2-3, with 11 positions matching TRBD2. The CDR3 spans 16 residues. Trimming removed 6 bases from V and 2 bases from J; junction bases left unmatched: 7.

V is TRBV6-2 or TRBV6-3 and J is TRBJ2-1, with 10 bases matching TRBD2. This CDR3 has 17 residues. V lost 0 bases, J lost 11 bases, and 13 bases stayed unmatched. Germline CDR1 reads MNHEY; CDR2 reads SVGEGT. The CDR3 here is CASSYSGTSVRGGQQFF. The DNA for the CDR3 is TGTGCCAGCAGTTACTCAGGGACTAGCGTCCGAGGCGGGCAGCAGTTCTTC.

This clonotype was recorded only once. The rearrangement uses TRBV5-1 and TRBJ2-3; 7 bases agree with TRBD1. Germline V CDR1 and CDR2: SGHRS, YFSETQ. The junction had 8 bases not matched to a gene; V was cut back by 4 bases and J by 3 bases. The CDR3 extends over 15 amino acids. CDR3 bases: TGCGCCAGCAGCGTCGGACAGGATAGGACAGATACGCAGTATTTT. Translated: CASSVGQDRTDTQYF.

This clonotype has just a few counts. This chain joins TRBV20-1 and TRBJ1-2; TRBD1 matches 8 bases. Trimming cost V 0 bases and J 4 bases; bases outside gene matches: 4. The CDR3 has 14 residues. Germline CDR1 is DFQATT and CDR2 is SNEGSKA (reference sequence). The CDR3 DNA reads TGCAGTGCTAGAGATAACCAGGGGGCCTATGGCTACACCTTC. Residues: CSARDNQGAYGYTF.

V gene TRBV12-3 or TRBV12-4 combines with J gene TRBJ2-3, with TRBD2 matching over 8 bases. CDR3 length: 14 residues. Losses at the gene ends were 6 bases for V and 5 bases for J; bases not matched to a gene: 7. The CDR3 loop is CASRPGGALDTQYF. CDR3 bases: TGTGCCAGCAGACCCGGGGGGGCCTTAGATACGCAGTATTTT.

The V and J genes are TRBV7-6 and TRBJ2-3, with 9 nucleotides matching TRBD1. The CDR3 is 17 residues long. Germline CDR1 is SGHVS and CDR2 is FNYEAQ. V was pared by 6 bases and J by 8 bases, with 18 bases of the junction left unmatched. The CDR3 region has the DNA TGTGCCAGCAGACCGGGGACAGGGCTTGAGAGTAAGGGTACGCAGTATTTT. This sequence encodes CASRPGTGLESKGTQYF. Together with reference TRBV7-6 and TRBJ2-3, the CDR3 gives the full variable domain: GAGVSQSPRYKVTKRGQDVALRCDPISGHVSLYWYRQALGQGPEFLTYFNYEAQQDKSGLPNDRFSAERPEGSISTLTIQRTEQRDSAMYRCASRPGTGLESKGTQYFGPGTRLTVL.

Note on this clonotype: This is likely a read error, given that the CDR3 carries no conserved phenylalanine or tryptophan at its end. V usage is TRBV20-1 and J usage is TRBJ2-5; no clear D. Germline loops: CDR1 DFQATT, CDR2 SNEGSKA (reference sequence). V gave up 6 bases and J gave up 0 bases, with 11 bases separating them. CDR3 size: 13 residues. This chain's CDR3 is CSAAGSDQETQYL. In nucleotides, the CDR3 is TGCAGTGCCGCCGGGTCAGACCAAGAGACCCAGTACTTA.

This chain links TRBV11-1 with TRBJ1-1; D perhaps matches TRBD1 (5 bases). The CDR3 consists of 18 residues. Germline V gene sequence: CDR1 SGHAT, CDR2 FQDESV (reference sequence). V was trimmed by 4 bases and J by 0 bases, leaving 21 bases between them. DNA for the CDR3: TGTGCCAGCAGCTCCCCAGGAGGGACCTCCTTTCTGAACACTGAAGCTTTCTTT. Translation: CASSSPGGTSFLNTEAFF.

The chain links TRBV29-1 to TRBJ2-7; D gene uncertain. V was shortened by 6 bases and J by 2 bases, with 14 bases between the two germline ends. Per the germline V gene, CDR1 is SQVTM and CDR2 is ANQGSEA. The CDR3 totals 13 residues. The CDR3 loop reads CSVTGRFAYEQYF. In DNA form, the CDR3 reads TGCAGCGTGACCGGACGTTTTGCCTACGAGCAGTACTTC.

The V gene is TRBV3-1, the J gene TRBJ2-2; D is perhaps TRBD2 (6 bases). Germline values: CDR1 LGHDT, CDR2 YNNKEL (reference sequence). V lost 5 bases, J lost 0 bases, and 10 bases lay in between. The CDR3 covers 15 residues. In DNA, the CDR3 is TGTGCCAGCAGCTACGGGAGCGCGAACACCGGGGAGCTGTTTTTT. Protein: CASSYGSANTGELFF.

The J gene is TRBJ2-7, the V gene TRBV5-1, with 7 positions matching TRBD1. The V gene end was trimmed by 4 bases and the J gene end by 1 base; junction bases not matched to a gene: 2. The CDR3 loop spans 13 amino acids. The V gene's germline CDR1 is SGHRS and CDR2 YFSETQ. The chain's CDR3 is CASSGDSSYEQYF. The CDR3 bases are TGCGCCAGCAGCGGGGACAGTTCCTACGAGCAGTACTTC. Based on the CDR3 plus reference TRBV5-1 and TRBJ2-7, the full variable domain is KAGVTQTPRYLIKTRGQQVTLSCSPISGHRSVSWYQQTPGQGLQFLFEYFSETQRNKGNFPGRFSGRQFSNSRSEMNVSTLELGDSALYLCASSGDSSYEQYFGPGTRLTVT.

The chain joins TRBV7-9 to TRBJ2-2; 8 positions match TRBD1. Losses at the gene ends were 4 bases for V and 1 base for J; bases not matched to a gene: 8. The V gene's germline CDR1 is SEHNR and CDR2 FQNEAQ (reference sequence). This CDR3 region has 17 residues. The CDR3: CASSSLGQGLNTGELFF. As DNA, the CDR3 is TGTGCCAGCAGCTCACTTGGACAGGGTTTGAACACCGGGGAGCTGTTTTTT.

This clonotype was detected only once. CDR3: CASSEYNEQFF. Here the CDR3 DNA reads TGTGCCAGCAGTGAATACAATGAGCAGTTCTTC. The chain is built from TRBV25-1 and TRBJ2-1; no clear D. Trimming took off 0 bases at V and 6 bases at J, with 0 bases between the two ends. Germline-derived CDR1 and CDR2 are MGHDK and SYGVNS. The CDR3 consists of 11 residues. Together with reference TRBV25-1 and TRBJ2-1, the CDR3 gives the full variable domain: EADIYQTPRYLVIGTGKKITLECSQTMGHDKMYWYQQDPGMELHLIHYSYGVNSTEKGDLSSESTVSRIRTEHFPLTLESARPSHTSQYLCASSEYNEQFFGPGTRLTVL.

The V and J genes are TRBV12-3 or TRBV12-4 and TRBJ2-5; 7 bases match TRBD1. With 0 bases clipped from V and 4 bases from J, the junction kept 5 bases outside the gene matches. The CDR3 sequence is 15 residues long. The CDR3, as DNA: TGTGCCAGCAGTTTAGCACAGGGGTTACGAGAGACCCAGTACTTC. Its translation is CASSLAQGLRETQYF.

This clonotype was found a few times. The chain uses TRBV6-1 and TRBJ1-1, with D unresolved. V was cut by 8 bases and J by 8 bases, with 12 bases left in between. This CDR3 is 11 amino acids long. Per the germline V gene, CDR1 is MNHNS and CDR2 is SASEGT. Written as DNA, the CDR3 is TGTGCCAGCTTTTTTCCGCCCGAAGCTTTCTTT. This encodes CASFFPPEAFF.

This clonotype was observed a few times. The J gene is TRBJ1-2, the V gene TRBV29-1; perhaps TRBD1 as D (6 bases). Germline CDR1 is SQVTM and CDR2 is ANQGSEA. CDR3 length equals 14 residues. Between the trimmed V and J ends, which lost 5 bases and 6 bases, there was a span of 19 bases. In nucleotides, the CDR3 is TGCAGCGTTATCCGGGTCCCACAGGGCGATGGCTACACCTTC. Encoded protein: CSVIRVPQGDGYTF. Complete variable domain (other parts from reference TRBV29-1 and TRBJ1-2): SAVISQKPSRDICQRGTSLTIQCQVDSQVTMMFWYRQQPGQSLTLIATANQGSEATYESGFVIDKFPISRPNLTFSTLTVSNMSPEDSSIYLCSVIRVPQGDGYTFGSGTRLTVV.